This is a list of T cell receptor beta chains from one sample in a study of blood T cell repertoires in COVID-19. The repertoire was sequenced with immunoSEQ multiplex PCR; TCRdb's copy has only in-frame clones and lacks some. The sample has 250,000 to 400,000 clones; 88% are singletons. Material for sequencing was peripheral blood. These receptors all come from a woman aged 25 to 45 with COVID-19, enrolled during active disease. Both conserved end residues are part of each CDR3. Each record gives: V gene, J gene, D gene, CDR3 protein, CDR3 DNA. A D gene is named only where the DNA matches it firmly.

v_gene: TRBV16
j_gene: TRBJ2-7
d_gene: NA
CDR3aa: CASSQGWDIGSHEQYF
CDR3nt: TGTGCCAGCAGCCAGGGGTGGGACATTGGGTCCCACGAGCAGTACTTC

v_gene: TRBV9
j_gene: TRBJ1-3
d_gene: NA
CDR3aa: CASSPSSSGNTIYF
CDR3nt: TGTGCCAGCAGCCCTTCCAGCTCTGGAAACACCATATATTTT

v_gene: TRBV5-1
j_gene: TRBJ1-2
d_gene: NA
CDR3aa: CASSLNREGGYTF
CDR3nt: TGCGCCAGCAGCCTAAACAGGGAGGGTGGCTACACCTTC

v_gene: TRBV18
j_gene: TRBJ1-1
d_gene: TRBD1
CDR3aa: CASSPNTGGTEAFF
CDR3nt: TGTGCCAGCTCACCTAACACAGGGGGCACTGAAGCTTTCTTT

v_gene: TRBV4-1
j_gene: TRBJ1-6
d_gene: NA
CDR3aa: CASSQEGGNNSPLHF
CDR3nt: TGCGCCAGCAGCCAAGAGGGGGGGAATAATTCACCCCTCCACTTT

v_gene: TRBV19
j_gene: TRBJ1-4
d_gene: TRBD1
CDR3aa: CASSARDRDGEKLFF
CDR3nt: TGTGCCAGTAGTGCCCGGGACAGGGATGGAGAAAAACTGTTTTTT

v_gene: TRBV15
j_gene: TRBJ1-2
d_gene: NA
CDR3aa: CATSRESGGYGYTF
CDR3nt: TGTGCCACCAGCAGAGAATCCGGGGGCTATGGCTACACCTTC

v_gene: TRBV5-1
j_gene: TRBJ2-2
d_gene: NA
CDR3aa: CASHTGLVAGELFF
CDR3nt: TGCGCCAGCCATACAGGGTTGGTAGCCGGGGAGCTGTTTTTT

v_gene: TRBV11-3
j_gene: TRBJ1-5
d_gene: TRBD1
CDR3aa: CASSWGQNQPQHF
CDR3nt: TGTGCCAGCAGCTGGGGACAGAATCAGCCCCAGCATTTT

v_gene: TRBV5-4
j_gene: TRBJ1-2
d_gene: NA
CDR3aa: CASSPTTGYGYTF
CDR3nt: TGTGCCAGCAGCCCGACGACAGGTTATGGCTACACCTTC

v_gene: TRBV28
j_gene: TRBJ1-1
d_gene: NA
CDR3aa: CASSPPVNTEAFF
CDR3nt: TGTGCCAGCAGTCCCCCAGTGAACACTGAAGCTTTCTTT

v_gene: TRBV6-5
j_gene: TRBJ2-3
d_gene: NA
CDR3aa: CASTPLERDTQYF
CDR3nt: TGTGCCAGCACCCCCTTGGAGAGAGATACGCAGTATTTT

v_gene: TRBV5-5
j_gene: TRBJ1-6
d_gene: TRBD1
CDR3aa: CASSWGDRGNSPLHF
CDR3nt: TGTGCCAGCAGCTGGGGGGACAGGGGTAATTCACCCCTCCACTTT

v_gene: TRBV19
j_gene: TRBJ2-3
d_gene: TRBD2
CDR3aa: CASSISLARTDTQYF
CDR3nt: TGTGCCAGTAGTATTTCACTAGCGCGGACAGATACGCAGTATTTT

v_gene: TRBV6-6
j_gene: TRBJ1-2
d_gene: NA
CDR3aa: CASSYSGSNYGYTF
CDR3nt: TGTGCCAGCAGTTACTCCGGGTCGAACTATGGCTACACCTTC

v_gene: TRBV7-9
j_gene: TRBJ1-2
d_gene: NA
CDR3aa: CASSFTGVGYTF
CDR3nt: TGTGCCAGCAGCTTCACCGGGGTTGGCTACACCTTC